The 31 T cell receptor beta chains below all came from one sample that was sequenced in a study of blood T cell repertoires in COVID-19. The protocol was immunoSEQ multiplex PCR, while the TCRdb copy is restricted to in-frame clones and leaves out a portion. The sample contains some 190,000 clones, roughly 86% of which appear only once. Source material: peripheral blood. These receptors originate from a woman in her sixties or seventies with active or convalescent COVID-19.

The J gene is TRBJ2-3, the V gene TRBV4-1; 10 bases line up with TRBD2. This CDR3 is 15 amino acids long. Trimming at V came to 4 bases and at J to 5 bases, leaving 6 bases not matched to a gene. Germline CDR1 MGHRA, CDR2 YSYEKL. CDR3 nucleotide sequence: TGCGCCAGCAGCCTTACTAGCGGGAATAGAGATACGCAGTATTTT. This encodes CASSLTSGNRDTQYF.

The chain carries TRBV19 and TRBJ1-1; D is uncertain. V gave up 4 bases and J gave up 2 bases, with 11 bases separating them. CDR1 LNHDA and CDR2 SQIVND come from the germline V gene (reference sequence). This CDR3 spans 14 amino acids. CDR3 amino acids: CASSTRVSNTEAFF. CDR3 DNA: TGTGCCAGTAGTACCCGGGTCAGTAACACTGAAGCTTTCTTT.

The chain uses TRBV19 and TRBJ1-2; D is perhaps TRBD1 (5 bases). The V end lost 10 bases, the J end lost 4 bases, and 25 bases lay between the germline ends. The CDR3 is 16 residues long. Germline V gives CDR1 LNHDA, CDR2 SQIVND (reference sequence). CDR3 in amino acids: CATQAPWGGYGYGYTF. DNA for the CDR3: TGTGCCACCCAAGCACCGTGGGGGGGATATGGCTATGGCTACACCTTC.

This chain uses TRBV27 with TRBJ2-4; 7 bases are a match to TRBD2. J was trimmed by 2 bases and V by 2 bases; bases with no gene match: 9. CDR3 length: 17 residues. Looked up from germline, CDR1 is MNHEY and CDR2 is SMNVEV (reference sequence). The CDR3 coding sequence is TGTGCCAGCAGTTTAGGGGGGGGAGGAGAAACCAAAAACATTCAGTACTTC. This translates into CASSLGGGGETKNIQYF.

V gene TRBV2 combines with J gene TRBJ2-5; D is possibly TRBD2 (5 bases). The ends were cut back, 4 bases at V and 1 base at J, with 7 bases in the middle. This CDR3 spans 13 amino acids. Germline assignment: CDR1 SNHLY and CDR2 FYNNEI. CDR3 sequence reads: CASSVDFQETQYF. In DNA form, the CDR3 reads TGTGCCAGCAGTGTGGACTTCCAAGAGACCCAGTACTTC.

The rearrangement uses TRBV9 and TRBJ2-3; 9 nucleotides align to TRBD1. V shed 0 bases and J 4 bases; nucleotides not matched to a gene: 3. This CDR3 region has 15 residues. Germline CDR1 reads SGDLS; CDR2 reads YYNGEE. This CDR3 reads CASSVVQGAADTQYF. CDR3 DNA: TGTGCCAGCAGCGTAGTACAGGGGGCCGCAGATACGCAGTATTTT.

This CDR3 is CASSGQANQPQHF. In DNA, the CDR3 is TGTGCCAGCAGCGGACAGGCTAATCAGCCCCAGCATTTT. The chain is built from TRBV11-2 and TRBJ1-5; 7 bases align to TRBD1. V lost 5 bases, J lost 4 bases, and 2 bases stayed unmatched. This CDR3 has 13 amino acids. Germline V gives CDR1 SGHAT, CDR2 FQNNGV.

J is TRBJ1-1 and V is TRBV10-3; no reliable D call. The V end was cut by 6 bases, the J end by 3 bases, with 11 bases between. Per the germline V gene, CDR1 is ENHRY and CDR2 is SYGVKD. The CDR3 is 13 residues long. Written as DNA, the CDR3 is TGTGCCATCAGGCCTCTCGGGGACACTGAAGCTTTCTTT. As protein: CAIRPLGDTEAFF.

The V gene is TRBV10-2, the J gene TRBJ2-3; 9 bases map to TRBD2. Germline CDR1 is WSHSY and CDR2 is SAAADI. CDR3 length equals 12 residues. The junction had 0 bases not matched to a gene; V was cut back by 1 base and J by 10 bases. The CDR3 protein is CASSELAGAQYF. Here the CDR3 DNA reads TGCGCCAGCAGTGAGTTAGCGGGAGCGCAGTATTTT.

This clone is a singleton in its sample. The CDR3 DNA is TGTGCCAGCAATATAGCGGGAGGGCGTGCTGAGCAGTTCTTC. This codes for CASNIAGGRAEQFF. The V gene is TRBV2, the J gene TRBJ2-1, with 11 nucleotides matching TRBD2. V shed 7 bases and J 9 bases; nucleotides not matched to a gene: 8. This CDR3 has 14 amino acids. The germline CDR1 and CDR2 sequences are SNHLY and FYNNEI.

The chain combines TRBV21-1 with TRBJ2-5; the table gives TRBD2 as D, unverified against the DNA. TRBV21-1 counts as a pseudogene. The CDR3 consists of 18 residues. CDR3 in DNA: TGTGCCAGCAGGTCAGCGCTAGCGGGAGGTCCATGGGCGGAGACCCAGTACTTC. Its protein product is CASRSALAGGPWAETQYF.

This rearrangement joins TRBV24-1 to TRBJ2-1, with TRBD2 matching 13 bases. Per germline, CDR1 KGHDR and CDR2 SFDVKD. Losses at the gene ends were 4 bases for V and 7 bases for J; bases not matched to a gene: 3. CDR3 size: 15 residues. CDR3 region: CATSETSGRLNEQFF. CDR3 bases: TGTGCCACCAGTGAGACTAGCGGGAGGTTAAATGAGCAGTTCTTC.

This chain joins TRBV18 and TRBJ2-7, with D maybe TRBD1 (6 bases). Germline lookup yields CDR1 KGHSH and CDR2 LQKENI. The V gene lost 4 bases and the J gene lost 5 bases, with 12 bases spanning the gap. The CDR3 spans 13 residues. The CDR3 bases are TGTGCCAGCTCACGTCTAGGGGGTAACGAGCAGTACTTC. Translating gives CASSRLGGNEQYF.

This chain's CDR3 is CASSAPGGQNYTF. For the CDR3, the DNA is TGCGCCAGCAGCGCCCCCGGGGGTCAAAACTACACCTTC. This chain links TRBV10-2 with TRBJ1-2; a weak D match, TRBD1 (5 bases). Germline V lookup: CDR1 WSHSY, CDR2 SAAADI. V shed 6 bases and J shed 10 bases, with 18 bases lying between them. The CDR3 extends over 13 amino acids.

This sequence joins TRBV2 and TRBJ1-1, with 7 bases aligning to TRBD1. Trimming removed 7 bases from V and 10 bases from J; junction bases left unmatched: 12. The CDR3 spans 13 residues. Germline V CDR1 and CDR2: SNHLY, FYNNEI. The CDR3 loop is CASTRPRDRSAFF. The CDR3 DNA follows: TGTGCCAGCACCCGACCCCGGGACAGATCAGCTTTCTTT.

The rearrangement joins TRBV30 to TRBJ1-2; D is unresolved. V was pared by 2 bases and J by 3 bases, with 13 bases between. The germline gives CDR1 GTSNPN, CDR2 SVGIG (reference sequence). This CDR3 has 14 amino acids. CDR3 coding DNA: TGTGCCTGGAGTCCCGATGACACCCACTATGGCTACACCTTC. Translating it yields CAWSPDDTHYGYTF. The full variable domain, its missing parts supplied by reference TRBV30 and TRBJ1-2, is SQTIHQWPATLVQPVGSPLSLECTVEGTSNPNLYWYRQAAGRGLQLLFYSVGIGQISSEVPQNLSASRPQDRQFILSSKKLLLSDSGFYLCAWSPDDTHYGYTFGSGTRLTVV.

The count of this clone is one. The rearrangement joins TRBV11-3 to TRBJ2-1; D call uncertain. This CDR3 has 15 residues. Germline CDR1 SGHNT, CDR2 YENEEA. V was trimmed by 5 bases and J by 3 bases, leaving 14 bases between them. In DNA, the CDR3 is TGTGCCAGCAGCACCATGGGCGAGAACTACAATGAGCAGTTCTTC. Translated, it gives CASSTMGENYNEQFF.

The chain joins TRBV28 to TRBJ2-7, with TRBD1 matching over 9 bases. J gave up 4 bases and V 3 bases, and 7 bases lay outside the gene matches. The CDR3 spans 15 residues. The V gene's germline CDR1 is MDHEN and CDR2 SYDVKM. The CDR3 coding sequence is TGTGCCAGCAGTTTTGGGGGGGGGACAGGGTACGAGCAGTACTTC. Its protein product is CASSFGGGTGYEQYF.

The chain links TRBV9 to TRBJ1-1; the D is unclear. V was shortened by 0 bases and J by 3 bases, with 12 bases between the two germline ends. The germline V gene encodes CDR1 SGDLS and CDR2 YYNGEE. The length of the CDR3 is 15 residues. CDR3 loop: CASSVDEGTYTEAFF. The CDR3 nucleotides are TGTGCCAGCAGCGTAGACGAGGGTACATACACTGAAGCTTTCTTT.

This sequence joins TRBV9 and TRBJ1-2; 7 nucleotides agree with TRBD1. This CDR3 is 15 amino acids long. V lost 2 bases to trimming and J lost 4 bases; unmatched junction nucleotides: 8. The V gene's germline CDR1 is SGDLS and CDR2 YYNGEE. The chain's CDR3 is CASSVRPGQPYGYTF. CDR3 in DNA: TGTGCCAGCAGCGTCCGACCGGGACAGCCCTATGGCTACACCTTC.

This clone was recorded once. The chain combines TRBV7-3 with TRBJ2-1; tentatively, D is TRBD1 (6 bases). The CDR3 is made up of 15 amino acids. Germline V CDR1 and CDR2: SGHTA, FQGTGA. Trimming took 2 bases from V and 5 from J, leaving 13 bases between them. The chain's CDR3 is CASSLAGAGHNEQFF. In DNA form, the CDR3 reads TGTGCCAGCAGCTTAGCAGGGGCCGGGCACAATGAGCAGTTCTTC.

The V and J genes are TRBV3-1 (or the pseudogene TRBV3-2) and TRBJ2-3, with 11 bases lining up with TRBD2. Trimming removed 4 bases from V and 2 bases from J; junction bases left unmatched: 11. Germline V gives CDR1 LGHDT, CDR2 YNNKEL (reference sequence). This CDR3 region has 18 residues. This CDR3 is CASSPYRGLAGFTDTQYF. Written as DNA, the CDR3 is TGTGCCAGCAGCCCTTACCGAGGACTAGCGGGTTTCACAGATACGCAGTATTTT.

The chain joins TRBV6-6 to TRBJ2-5; TRBD1 is a possible D gene (6 bases). The V end was cut by 2 bases, the J end by 2 bases, with 9 bases between. Germline V CDR1 and CDR2: MNHNY, SVGAGI (reference sequence). There are 14 residues in the CDR3. CDR3 protein: CASSYGGTQETQYF. Here the CDR3 DNA reads TGTGCCAGCAGTTACGGGGGCACTCAAGAGACCCAGTACTTC.

V usage is TRBV5-4 and J usage is TRBJ1-1; 7 nucleotides match TRBD1. Germline loops: CDR1 SGHNT, CDR2 YYREEE (reference sequence). After removal of 4 bases from V and 1 base from J, the junction contained 7 bases not matched to a gene. The CDR3 sequence is 15 residues long. The DNA for the CDR3 is TGTGCCAGCAGCCCCGGACAGGTGTCGAACACTGAAGCTTTCTTT. Amino acid sequence: CASSPGQVSNTEAFF.

Only a few counts were recorded for this clone. This chain links TRBV28 with TRBJ2-2; D is perhaps TRBD1 (6 bases). Trimming removed 7 bases at V and 6 bases at J, with 9 bases between. CDR1 is MDHEN and CDR2 is SYDVKM in the germline V gene. CDR3 length equals 12 residues. The CDR3 loop reads CASTPGAGELFF. CDR3 sequence (DNA): TGTGCCAGCACCCCAGGGGCCGGGGAGCTGTTTTTT.

CDR3 DNA: TGTGCCAGCAGAAACAGGGTTATGTATGGCTACACCTTC. It is translated as CASRNRVMYGYTF. The rearrangement joins TRBV28 to TRBJ1-2; tentatively, D is TRBD1 (6 bases). Germline CDR1 MDHEN, CDR2 SYDVKM. V lost 6 bases and J 5 bases, leaving 13 bases between the germline ends. CDR3 length: 13 residues.

The gene calls are TRBV10-3 and TRBJ1-6; 7 bases are a match to TRBD1. CDR1 and CDR2 (germline): ENHRY, SYGVKD. The CDR3 consists of 13 residues. Trimming took 4 bases from V and 9 from J; bases not matched to a gene: 3. CDR3 sequence: CAISGQGTSPLHF. CDR3 in DNA: TGTGCCATCAGTGGACAGGGCACTTCACCCCTCCACTTT.

J is TRBJ2-3 and V is TRBV5-5; 7 bases agree with TRBD2. Germline lookup yields CDR1 SGHKS and CDR2 YYEKEE (reference sequence). V trimming: 4 bases; J trimming: 5 bases; junction bases outside the gene matches: 10. This CDR3 region has 15 residues. The DNA of the CDR3 is TGTGCCAGCAGCCTGGGCACTAGCGCGGGAGATACGCAGTATTTT. Amino acid sequence: CASSLGTSAGDTQYF. The entire variable domain, with the rest obtained from reference TRBV5-5 and TRBJ2-3, is as follows: DAGVTQSPTHLIKTRGQQVTLRCSPISGHKSVSWYQQVLGQGPQFIFQYYEKEERGRGNFPDRFSARQFPNYSSELNVNALLLGDSALYLCASSLGTSAGDTQYFGPGTRLTVL.

The CDR3 spells CASSHPGGQGYNEQFF. The CDR3 bases are TGTGCCAGCAGCCACCCAGGGGGTCAAGGCTACAATGAGCAGTTCTTC. The rearrangement joins TRBV3-1 (or the pseudogene TRBV3-2) to TRBJ2-1; TRBD1 agrees at 7 bases. The germline CDR1 and CDR2 sequences are LGHDT and YNNKEL (reference sequence). The CDR3 extends over 16 amino acids. V was clipped by 3 bases and J by 3 bases; unmatched bases: 8.

This chain connects TRBV15 to TRBJ2-4; 10 nucleotides line up with TRBD1. Trimming took 4 bases from V and 9 from J; bases not matched to a gene: 15. The CDR3 extends over 17 amino acids. Germline V gives CDR1 LNHNV, CDR2 YYDKDF (reference sequence). CDR3 sequence: CATSTRQGASGQGIQYF. In DNA, the CDR3 is TGTGCCACCAGCACGCGACAGGGGGCTTCTGGACAGGGCATTCAGTACTTC.

This chain links TRBV10-3 with TRBJ1-5, with D unclear. This CDR3 comprises 15 residues. The germline CDR1 and CDR2 sequences are ENHRY and SYGVKD. Trimming removed 4 bases from V and 2 bases from J, with 12 bases in between. In DNA, the CDR3 is TGTGCCATCAGTGGTATGTGGGGAGGCAATCAGCCCCAGCATTTT. Residues: CAISGMWGGNQPQHF.